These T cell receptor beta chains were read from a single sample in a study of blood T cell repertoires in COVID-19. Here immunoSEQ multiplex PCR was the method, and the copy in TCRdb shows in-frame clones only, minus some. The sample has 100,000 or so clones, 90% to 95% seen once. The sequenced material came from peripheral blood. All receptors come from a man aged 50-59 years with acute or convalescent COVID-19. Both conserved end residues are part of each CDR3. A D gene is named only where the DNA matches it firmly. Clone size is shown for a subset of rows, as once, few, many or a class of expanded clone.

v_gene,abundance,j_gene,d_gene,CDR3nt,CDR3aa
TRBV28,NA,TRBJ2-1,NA,TGTGCCAGCAGTCCAGTCCCCAGGCCCCCCTACAATGAGCAGTTCTTC,CASSPVPRPPYNEQFF
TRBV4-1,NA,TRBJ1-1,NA,TGCGCCAGCAGCCAAGATAGCGTGAAGACTGAAGCTTTCTTT,CASSQDSVKTEAFF
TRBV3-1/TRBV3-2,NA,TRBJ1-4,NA,TGTGCCAGCAGCCAAGTACAGGGCTGGGAAAAACTGTTTTTT,CASSQVQGWEKLFF
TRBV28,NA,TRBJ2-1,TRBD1,TGTGCCAGCAGTTCCGGGACAGGGGTTAGGTATGAGCAGTTCTTC,CASSSGTGVRYEQFF
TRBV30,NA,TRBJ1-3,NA,TGTGCCTGGAGCAGAGGAAACACCATATATTTT,CAWSRGNTIYF
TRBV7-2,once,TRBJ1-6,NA,TGTGCCAGCAGCTTAGTGGGGGGTGGCAATTCACCCCTCCACTTT,CASSLVGGGNSPLHF
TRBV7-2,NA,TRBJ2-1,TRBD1,TGTGCCAGCAGCTTTAGACAGGGCGGCAATGAGCAGTTCTTC,CASSFRQGGNEQFF
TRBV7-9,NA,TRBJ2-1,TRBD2,TGTGCCTCCCGCCCAGGGGGGGGCGGGGGGGCCAGTAATGAGCAGTTCTTC,CASRPGGGGGASNEQFF
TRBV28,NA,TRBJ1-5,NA,TGTGCCAGCAGTTTGTATTTTGAGGGAAATCAGCCCCAGCATTTT,CASSLYFEGNQPQHF
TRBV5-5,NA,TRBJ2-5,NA,TGTGCCAGCAGCTTGCGGGCTAGCGTTGAGACCCAGTACTTC,CASSLRASVETQYF
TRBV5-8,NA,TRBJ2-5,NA,TGTGCCAGCAGCTTGGGTCAGGGGCACCAAGAGACCCAGTACTTC,CASSLGQGHQETQYF
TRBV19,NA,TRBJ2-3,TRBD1,TGTGCCAGTAGTATTCAAGGACAGGGAAAAGCGCAGTATTTT,CASSIQGQGKAQYF
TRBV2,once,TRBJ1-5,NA,TGTGCCAGCAGTCCCGCCTCCCGGGTGGAGCATTTT,CASSPASRVEHF
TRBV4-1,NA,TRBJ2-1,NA,TGCGCCAGCAGCCCGTCAACGGGACTCCCGGGCAATGAGCAGTTCTTC,CASSPSTGLPGNEQFF
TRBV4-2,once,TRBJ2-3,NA,TGTGCCAGCAGCCAAATAAGCGGGCAGCCTCCCAGAGATACGCAGTATTTT,CASSQISGQPPRDTQYF
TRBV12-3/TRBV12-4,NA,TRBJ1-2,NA,TGTGCCAGCATGTCCGGGATTGGTGGCTACACCTTC,CASMSGIGGYTF
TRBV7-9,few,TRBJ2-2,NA,TGTGCCAGCAGCTTAGCGCTACAGACCACCGGGGAGCTGTTTTTT,CASSLALQTTGELFF
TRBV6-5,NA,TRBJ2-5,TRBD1,TGTGCCAGCAGTTACAGCGGACAGGGGTTCTCAGAGACCCAGTACTTC,CASSYSGQGFSETQYF
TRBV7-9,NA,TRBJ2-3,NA,TGTGCCAGCAGCGTCGGACAGACGAGCTCAGATACGCAGTATTTT,CASSVGQTSSDTQYF
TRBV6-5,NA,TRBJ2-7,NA,TGTGCCAGCAGTTACCTGTGGCAGGGCTACGAGCAGTACTTC,CASSYLWQGYEQYF
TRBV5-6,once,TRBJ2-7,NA,TGTGCCAGCTGTGGCGGATCCTACGAGCAGTACTTC,CASCGGSYEQYF
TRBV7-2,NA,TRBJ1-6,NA,TGTGCCAGCAGCTTAAGGCAGGGCGAGAATTCACCCCTCCACTTT,CASSLRQGENSPLHF
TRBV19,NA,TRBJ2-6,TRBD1,TGTGCCAGTAGTTCCGGGACAGGGGTTGCTGGGGCCAACGTCCTGACTTTC,CASSSGTGVAGANVLTF
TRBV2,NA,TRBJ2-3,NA,TGTGCCAGCAGGACCGGGACTCCTCTCACAGATACGCAGTATTTT,CASRTGTPLTDTQYF
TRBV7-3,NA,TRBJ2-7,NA,TGTGCCAGCAGCCCTTCCGCAGGGTACGAGCAGTACTTC,CASSPSAGYEQYF
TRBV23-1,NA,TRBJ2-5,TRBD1,TGCGCCAGCAGTCGCAATCGGTCCCCGACAGGGGGAGGGGAGACCCAGTACTTC,CASSRNRSPTGGGETQYF
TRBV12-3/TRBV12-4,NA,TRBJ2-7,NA,TGTGCCAGCAGTTTAGGCGAAGCCTACGAGCAGTACTTC,CASSLGEAYEQYF
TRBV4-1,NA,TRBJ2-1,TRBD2,TGCGCCAGCAGCCAAGAGGGGAGCCTAGCGGTCTACAATGAGCAGTTCTTC,CASSQEGSLAVYNEQFF
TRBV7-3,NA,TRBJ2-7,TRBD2,TGTGCCAGCAGCTTGACTAGCGGGGGCTCCTACGAGCAGTACTTC,CASSLTSGGSYEQYF
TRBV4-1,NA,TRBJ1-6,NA,TGCGCCAGCAGCCAAACGGACAGTAATTCACCCCTCCACTTT,CASSQTDSNSPLHF
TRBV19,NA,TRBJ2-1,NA,TGTGCCAGTAGTATGTTGCGAAATGAGCAGTTCTTC,CASSMLRNEQFF
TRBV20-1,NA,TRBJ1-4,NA,TGCAGTGCTAGTCAGGGACTTGTTGGAAAACTGTTTTTT,CSASQGLVGKLFF
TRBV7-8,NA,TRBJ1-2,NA,TGTGCCAGCAGCCAAGTCCTATATGGCTACACCTTC,CASSQVLYGYTF
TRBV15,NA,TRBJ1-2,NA,TGTGCCACCAGCAGTCGACAGGCGGTCTATGGCTACACCTTC,CATSSRQAVYGYTF
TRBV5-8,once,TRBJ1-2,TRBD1,TGTGCCAGCAGCTTTGAAGAGGGACAGGGGGCGCTCGGCTACACCTTC,CASSFEEGQGALGYTF
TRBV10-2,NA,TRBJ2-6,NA,TGCGCCAGCGGCCGAGGGTTCTCTGGGGCCAACGTCCTGACTTTC,CASGRGFSGANVLTF
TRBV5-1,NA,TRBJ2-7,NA,TGCGCCAGCAGCTTGGCCTTGGGCGCCTACGAGCAGTACTTC,CASSLALGAYEQYF
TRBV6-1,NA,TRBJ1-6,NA,TGTGCCAGCAGTGATCTATGGAATTCACCCCTCCACTTT,CASSDLWNSPLHF
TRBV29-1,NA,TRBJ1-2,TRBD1,TGCAGCGTTGATCCCACCGGGACAGGGAGTTATGGCTACACCTTC,CSVDPTGTGSYGYTF
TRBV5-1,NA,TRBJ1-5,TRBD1,TGCGCCAGCAGCTTGGAAGGGACAGGGGGCAATCAGCCCCAGCATTTT,CASSLEGTGGNQPQHF
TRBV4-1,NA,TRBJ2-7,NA,TGCGCCAGCAGCCAGGCCCTGGGGTCACCGGGGGAGGAGCAGTACTTC,CASSQALGSPGEEQYF
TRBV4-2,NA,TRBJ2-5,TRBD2,TGTGCCAGCAGCCATGGGACTAGGGGGGGAGAGACCCAGTACTTC,CASSHGTRGGETQYF
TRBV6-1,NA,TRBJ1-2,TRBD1,TGTGCCAGCAGTGCAGCCGGGACAGGGAACGGCTACACCTTC,CASSAAGTGNGYTF
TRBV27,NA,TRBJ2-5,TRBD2,TGTGCCAGCAGTTTAGGGGGAGGGGAAGAGACCCAGTACTTC,CASSLGGGEETQYF
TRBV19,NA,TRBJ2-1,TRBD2,TGTGCCAGTAGTACGCGGGGGGGCCTAATTGATGAGCAGTTCTTC,CASSTRGGLIDEQFF
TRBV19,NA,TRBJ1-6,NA,TGTGCCACAACTCCGGGGGGGGGAGACTCACCCCTCCACTTT,CATTPGGGDSPLHF
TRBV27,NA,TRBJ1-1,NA,TGTGCCAGCAGTCCCTCCACGCGGGGAACTGAAGCTTTCTTT,CASSPSTRGTEAFF
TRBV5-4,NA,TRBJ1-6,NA,TGTGCCAGCAGCTTGTTCGTAGCGCCGGGCGGGTACTCACCCCTCCACTTT,CASSLFVAPGGYSPLHF
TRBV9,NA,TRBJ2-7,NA,TGTGCCAGCAGCGTAGAATTGGAGTTTTCCTACGAGCAGTACTTC,CASSVELEFSYEQYF
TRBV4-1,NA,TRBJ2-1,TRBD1,TGCGCCAGCAGCCAAGACGAACAGGGGGCGCGTGAGCAGTTCTTC,CASSQDEQGAREQFF
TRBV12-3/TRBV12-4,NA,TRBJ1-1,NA,TGTGCCAGCAGTTTTGGGCAGAACACTGAAGCTTTCTTT,CASSFGQNTEAFF
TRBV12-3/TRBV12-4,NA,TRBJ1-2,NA,TGTGCCAGCAGCCAAGGACAGACATATGGCTACACCTTC,CASSQGQTYGYTF
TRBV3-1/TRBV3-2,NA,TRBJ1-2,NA,TGTGCCAGCAGCCCCGCTAACTATGGCTACACCTTC,CASSPANYGYTF
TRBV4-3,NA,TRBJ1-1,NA,TGCGCCAGCAGCCAAGATACTGTAGCAGGGCAAAACACTGAAGCTTTCTTT,CASSQDTVAGQNTEAFF
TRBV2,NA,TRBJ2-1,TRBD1,TGTGCCAGCTCCTGGGACAGGGGGTTGAAGAATGAGCAGTTCTTC,CASSWDRGLKNEQFF
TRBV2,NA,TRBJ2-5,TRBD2,TGTGCCAGCAGTGATGGGGTCGGGGGGGCCTTCGAGACCCAGTACTTC,CASSDGVGGAFETQYF
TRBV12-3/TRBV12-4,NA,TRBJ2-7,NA,TGTGCCAGCAGACTAGGTTTCGAGCAGTACTTC,CASRLGFEQYF
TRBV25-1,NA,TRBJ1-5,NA,TGTGCCAGCAGTAAGCTAAATCAGCCCCAGCATTTT,CASSKLNQPQHF
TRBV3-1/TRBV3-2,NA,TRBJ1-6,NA,TGTGCCAGCAGCCAAGTGGGGGCCAACTATAATTCACCCCTCCACTTT,CASSQVGANYNSPLHF
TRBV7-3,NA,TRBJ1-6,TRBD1,TGTGCCAGCAGCTTGACCGGGACAGGGAATTCACCCCTCCACTTT,CASSLTGTGNSPLHF